A single sample gave rise to the 26 T cell receptor beta chains below, sequenced in a study of T cell responses to AZD1222 COVID-19 vaccine. Generated by immunoSEQ multiplex PCR, the TCRdb table keeps only in-frame clones and is missing some. This table has tens of thousands of clones, roughly 88% appearing once. Here the sequenced sample was peripheral blood, taken on day 0 of AZD1222 vaccination. These receptors were obtained from an adult in good health.

The CDR3 DNA follows: TGTGCCAGCAGCCCCCGACATACTGATCAGCCCCAGCATTTT. The encoded protein is CASSPRHTDQPQHF. This sequence joins TRBV3-1 (or the pseudogene TRBV3-2) and TRBJ1-5; D is ambiguous. The CDR3 runs to 14 residues. CDR1 is LGHDT, CDR2 YNNKEL, per germline (reference sequence). Trimming removed 4 bases from V and 5 bases from J, with 12 bases in between.

The gene calls are TRBV7-3 and TRBJ2-3; 13 nucleotides line up with TRBD2. The ends lost 2 bases at V and 6 bases at J; junction bases unmatched: 23. The germline CDR1 and CDR2 sequences are SGHTA and FQGTGA. This CDR3 contains 22 residues. CDR3: CASSLSGQTSGGPLPVADTQYF. DNA of the CDR3: TGTGCCAGCAGCTTATCGGGGCAGACTAGCGGGGGGCCTCTTCCGGTCGCGGATACGCAGTATTTT.

The chain couples TRBV5-6 to TRBJ1-1; D is undetermined. Germline V gene data show CDR1 as SGHDT and CDR2 as YYEEEE. The CDR3 is 15 residues long. V lost 4 bases and J 1 base, leaving 14 bases between the germline ends. The CDR3 region has the DNA TGTGCCAGCAGCCCTCCGGCGACGGGGAACACTGAAGCTTTCTTT. It specifies CASSPPATGNTEAFF.

The rearrangement joins TRBV5-1 to TRBJ1-1; 11 nucleotides line up with TRBD1. V trimming: 4 bases; J trimming: 8 bases; junction bases outside the gene matches: 7. This CDR3 region has 14 residues. Germline V lookup: CDR1 SGHRS, CDR2 YFSETQ. The CDR3 reads CASSPGDRGTEAFF. CDR3 DNA sequence: TGCGCCAGCAGCCCCGGGGACAGGGGGACCGAAGCTTTCTTT. The entire variable domain, with the rest obtained from reference TRBV5-1 and TRBJ1-1, is as follows: KAGVTQTPRYLIKTRGQQVTLSCSPISGHRSVSWYQQTPGQGLQFLFEYFSETQRNKGNFPGRFSGRQFSNSRSEMNVSTLELGDSALYLCASSPGDRGTEAFFGQGTRLTVV.

The chain joins TRBV7-9 to TRBJ2-7; tentative D call: TRBD2 (5 bases). Per germline, CDR1 SEHNR and CDR2 FQNEAQ (reference sequence). This CDR3 contains 12 residues. The V gene lost 3 bases and the J gene lost 4 bases, with 7 bases spanning the gap. The CDR3 sequence is CASSFRRYEQYF. CDR3 DNA sequence: TGTGCCAGCAGCTTCCGGAGGTACGAGCAGTACTTC.

This clone was counted a single time. The chain combines TRBV6-2 or TRBV6-3 with TRBJ1-2; possible D gene TRBD1, 6 bases. Trimming pared 2 bases from V and 7 bases from J, leaving 17 bases between. Germline V gene data show CDR1 as MNHEY and CDR2 as SVGEGT. This CDR3 is 15 amino acids long. Written as DNA, the CDR3 is TGTGCCAGCAGTTACCCCATCGGGGGCTTGGGTGGCTACACCTTC. As protein: CASSYPIGGLGGYTF.

Within the sample, this clone is medium-sized (0.01 to 0.1%). Here the CDR3 DNA reads TGCGCCAGCAGCTTGGGAACTAGCGGGGTCGAGACCCAGTACTTC. It translates to CASSLGTSGVETQYF. The V call is TRBV5-1, the J call TRBJ2-5, with TRBD2 matching 10 bases. Germline V gene sequence: CDR1 SGHRS, CDR2 YFSETQ. The CDR3 totals 15 residues. J lost 5 bases, V lost 0 bases, and 4 bases had no gene match.

The gene calls are TRBV19 and TRBJ2-2; 10 bases fit TRBD2. CDR3 length: 15 amino acids. V trimming: 6 bases; J trimming: 6 bases; junction bases outside the gene matches: 7. Germline CDR1 reads LNHDA; CDR2 reads SQIVND (reference sequence). The CDR3 region has the DNA TGTGCCAGTAGCATCCTAGCGGGAGACGCCGGGGAGCTGTTTTTT. It encodes CASSILAGDAGELFF.

The genes are TRBV7-2 and TRBJ1-5, with TRBD1 matching over 8 bases. Germline V gene sequence: CDR1 SGHTA, CDR2 FQGNSA. J lost 0 bases, V lost 5 bases, and 9 bases had no gene match. The CDR3 length is 17 residues. CDR3: CASSLRDRSHSNQPQHF. The CDR3 DNA is TGTGCCAGCAGCCTAAGGGACAGGAGCCATAGCAATCAGCCCCAGCATTTT. The full variable domain, rest sourced from reference TRBV7-2 and TRBJ1-5, is GAGVSQSPSNKVTEKGKDVELRCDPISGHTALYWYRQSLGQGLEFLIYFQGNSAPDKSGLPSDRFSAERTGGSVSTLTIQRTQQEDSAVYLCASSLRDRSHSNQPQHFGDGTRLSIL.

The rearrangement uses TRBV11-2 and TRBJ2-6; possible D gene TRBD1, 6 bases. Germline CDR1 reads SGHAT; CDR2 reads FQNNGV. CDR3 length: 16 residues. Trimming left V 2 bases short and J 4 bases short, with 12 bases between. CDR3 sequence (DNA): TGTGCCAGCAGCTTATGGGCAGGGGCCGGGGCCAACGTCCTGACTTTC. This translates into CASSLWAGAGANVLTF.

The rearrangement uses TRBV5-1 and TRBJ2-5; D is possibly TRBD2 (6 bases). Germline CDR1 SGHRS, CDR2 YFSETQ. This CDR3 spans 14 amino acids. V gave up 4 bases and J gave up 3 bases, with 13 bases separating them. CDR3 DNA: TGCGCCAGCAGCCTCATGTCGGGGGAAGAGACCCAGTACTTC. Translated: CASSLMSGEETQYF.

In this sample, this clone turned up once. The chain has TRBV29-1 and TRBJ2-5; D possibly corresponds to TRBD2 (6 bases). Germline CDR1 SQVTM, CDR2 ANQGSEA. The CDR3 totals 11 residues. The CDR3 DNA is TGCAGTAAGGTGGGGGGAGAGACCCAGTACTTC. It codes for CSKVGGETQYF.

V usage is TRBV2 and J usage is TRBJ2-1, with 13 nucleotides matching TRBD2. The V and J ends lost 8 bases and 9 bases, in that order; junction bases with no gene match: 4. The CDR3 is 13 amino acids. Germline V gene lookup returns CDR1 SNHLY and CDR2 FYNNEI. The CDR3 sequence: CASHRTSGGEQFF. CDR3 DNA: TGTGCCAGCCATAGGACTAGCGGGGGTGAGCAGTTCTTC.

The gene calls are TRBV7-8 and TRBJ2-1; D possibly matches TRBD1 or TRBD2 (5 bases each). CDR1 is SGHVS, CDR2 FQNEAQ, per germline. This CDR3 spans 17 amino acids. Trimming left V 5 bases short and J 10 bases short, with 27 bases between. CDR3 nucleotide sequence: TGTGCCAGCAGCCCAAATCCCGGGACCGAATCCTCCCAAGAGCAGTTCTTC. This translates into CASSPNPGTESSQEQFF.

This rearrangement joins TRBV7-3 to TRBJ1-2; D may be TRBD1 (5 bases). V was trimmed by 5 bases and J by 8 bases, leaving 12 bases between them. This CDR3 is 12 amino acids long. Germline assignment: CDR1 SGHTA and CDR2 FQGTGA. CDR3 bases: TGTGCCAGCAGCGGGGACGGTCGGGGCTACACCTTC. This codes for CASSGDGRGYTF.

This chain uses TRBV29-1 with TRBJ2-7; D ambiguous. Trimming took off 0 bases at V and 5 bases at J, with 5 bases between the two ends. CDR1 is SQVTM, CDR2 ANQGSEA, per germline. The CDR3 totals 11 residues. This CDR3 reads CSVEEVDEQYF. The CDR3 DNA is TGCAGCGTTGAAGAGGTTGACGAGCAGTACTTC.

This clone was seen only once. V usage is TRBV28 and J usage is TRBJ2-2; 8 bases are a match to TRBD1. The V gene end was trimmed by 11 bases and the J gene end by 2 bases; junction bases not matched to a gene: 4. This CDR3 is 13 amino acids long. CDR1 is MDHEN and CDR2 is SYDVKM in the germline V gene. The CDR3 DNA sequence: TGTGCCGCAGGACAGGGAAACACCGGGGAGCTGTTTTTT. It is translated as CAAGQGNTGELFF. Together with reference TRBV28 and TRBJ2-2, the CDR3 gives the full variable domain: DVKVTQSSRYLVKRTGEKVFLECVQDMDHENMFWYRQDPGLGLRLIYFSYDVKMKEKGDIPEGYSVSREKKERFSLILESASTNQTSMYLCAAGQGNTGELFFGEGSRLTVL.

The chain joins TRBV28 to TRBJ1-1, with D possibly TRBD1 on 5 matching bases. Germline V gives CDR1 MDHEN, CDR2 SYDVKM. Trimming shortened V by 8 bases and J by 4 bases, and 11 bases separated the two germline ends. This CDR3 has 12 residues. Written as DNA, the CDR3 is TGTGCCAGCGGAAGGGGAGGCACTGAAGCTTTCTTT. Translated: CASGRGGTEAFF.

The gene calls are TRBV7-8 and TRBJ2-1, with 9 bases identical to TRBD1. Trimming at V came to 5 bases and at J to 1 base, leaving 3 bases not matched to a gene. CDR3 length: 15 amino acids. Germline V gene data show CDR1 as SGHVS and CDR2 as FQNEAQ. Here the CDR3 DNA reads TGTGCCAGCAGCCGTGGGACAGGGTCCTACAATGAGCAGTTCTTC. Protein: CASSRGTGSYNEQFF. The whole variable domain, filled in from reference TRBV7-8 and TRBJ2-1, reads GAGVSQSPRYKVAKRGQDVALRCDPISGHVSLFWYQQALGQGPEFLTYFQNEAQLDKSGLPSDRFFAERPEGSVSTLKIQRTQQEDSAVYLCASSRGTGSYNEQFFGPGTRLTVL.

The chain links TRBV28 to TRBJ2-2; D is unclear. The CDR3 runs 13 residues. Between the trimmed V and J ends, which lost 4 bases and 1 base, there was a span of 4 bases. Germline CDR1 reads MDHEN; CDR2 reads SYDVKM. As DNA, the CDR3 is TGTGCCAGCAGTTCAGGGAACACCGGGGAGCTGTTTTTT. It yields the protein CASSSGNTGELFF.

This clone was observed a few times. J is TRBJ1-6 and V is TRBV5-1; unclear D gene. The V end lost 4 bases, the J end lost 7 bases, and 18 bases lay between the germline ends. This CDR3 spans 16 amino acids. Germline CDR1 SGHRS, CDR2 YFSETQ. CDR3 nucleotides: TGCGCCAGCAGCGCCACACCTACAGCGACCAATTCACCCCTCCACTTT. This encodes CASSATPTATNSPLHF.

The chain has TRBV7-9 and TRBJ1-1; possibly TRBD1 for D (5 bases). This CDR3 is 17 amino acids long. The germline V and J ends were trimmed by 5 bases and 3 bases, with 22 bases remaining between them. CDR1 is SEHNR and CDR2 is FQNEAQ in the germline V gene (reference sequence). The CDR3 DNA follows: TGTGCCAGCAGCCCATCACCCACAGGAGGCGGTTACACTGAAGCTTTCTTT. Protein product: CASSPSPTGGGYTEAFF.

The chain combines TRBV18 with TRBJ1-6; TRBD1 might be the D (6 bases). CDR1 and CDR2 (germline): KGHSH, LQKENI. The CDR3 has 17 residues. V lost 6 bases and J lost 5, with 20 bases in between. The CDR3 reads CASSPGTPSPNNSPLHF. The CDR3 nucleotides are TGTGCCAGCTCGCCCGGGACACCCAGCCCTAATAATTCACCCCTCCACTTT.

This clone showed up just once. This chain links TRBV19 with TRBJ1-2; D gene unclear. This CDR3 spans 13 amino acids. In germline, CDR1 is LNHDA, CDR2 SQIVND (reference sequence). Trimming stripped 1 base from V and 4 bases from J, with 7 bases between. CDR3 region: CASSIGPLYGYTF. DNA for the CDR3: TGTGCCAGTAGTATAGGACCTCTCTATGGCTACACCTTC.

CDR3 residues: CASSLDPYYEQYF. The DNA of the CDR3 is TGTGCCAGCAGCCTCGACCCCTACTACGAGCAGTACTTC. The chain is built from TRBV7-6 and TRBJ2-7; D is ambiguous. The CDR3 covers 13 residues. V lost 5 bases and J lost 3, with 11 bases in between. CDR1 is SGHVS, CDR2 FNYEAQ, per germline.

The chain has TRBV18 and TRBJ1-1; unclear D gene. The CDR3 extends over 17 amino acids. Deletions cut 1 base from V and 0 bases from J, with 15 bases between. Germline CDR1 KGHSH, CDR2 LQKENI. CDR3 DNA: TGTGCCAGCTCACCACAGACGGGGTGGCAATTGAACACTGAAGCTTTCTTT. Translating gives CASSPQTGWQLNTEAFF. Complete variable domain (other parts from reference TRBV18 and TRBJ1-1): NAGVMQNPRHLVRRRGQEARLRCSPMKGHSHVYWYRQLPEEGLKFMVYLQKENIIDESGMPKERFSAEFPKEGPSILRIQQVVRGDSAAYFCASSPQTGWQLNTEAFFGQGTRLTVV.